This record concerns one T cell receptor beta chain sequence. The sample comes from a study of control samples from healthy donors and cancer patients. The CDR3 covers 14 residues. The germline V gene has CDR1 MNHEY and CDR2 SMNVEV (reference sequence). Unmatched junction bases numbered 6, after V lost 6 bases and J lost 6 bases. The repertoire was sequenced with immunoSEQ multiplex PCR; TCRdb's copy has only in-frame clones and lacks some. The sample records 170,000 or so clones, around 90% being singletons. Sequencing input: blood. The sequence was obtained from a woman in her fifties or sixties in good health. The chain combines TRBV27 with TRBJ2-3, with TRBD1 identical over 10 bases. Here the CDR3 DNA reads TGTGCCAGCAGACTTCCGGGACAGGGGGATACGCAGTATTTT. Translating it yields CASRLPGQGDTQYF.